This TCR beta chain derives from a study of early T cells in non-severe SARS-CoV-2 infection. Study-level information: Investigators sequenced bulk RNA drawn from unsorted whole blood, and chains remained unpaired.

The CDR3 runs 17 residues. Germline V gene data show CDR1 as KGHDR and CDR2 as SFDVKD. Trimming took 2 bases from V and 4 from J; bases not matched to a gene: 5. This clonotype has ten or more counts. Its antigen is unidentified. Attachment of unique molecular identifiers was made to individual cDNA molecules. TCRdb reprocessed the 5' RACE reads via MiXCR and lists one record per CDR3 protein. Counted here are 60,000 or so distinct CDR3 sequences, roughly 12% occurring once; the ten biggest clones make up 2.5% to 3%. General study points: Private and CD4 specificities were missed by VDJdb matching, skewed to anti-spike CD8.

The sequence came from an adult who was a healthcare worker with PCR-confirmed SARS-CoV-2 infection or an uninfected control (not recorded which). Sequencing input: whole blood. The chain is built from TRBV24-1 and TRBJ2-1; TRBD2 matches at 12 bases. CDR3 region: CATSDSGLAGLYNEQFF. In nucleotides, the CDR3 is TGTGCCACCAGTGATTCTGGACTAGCGGGACTATACAATGAGCAGTTCTTC.